This T cell receptor beta chain was obtained from a study of blood T cell repertoires in COVID-19. Study details: The United States, Italy and Spain supplied acute and convalescent COVID-19 samples.

Seattle researchers signed up patients amid active infection and tracked them longitudinally. Original processing methods: Using reference gene primer amplification, nucleated cell counts were estimated. Clones were sequenced by immunoSEQ multiplex PCR, and TCRdb holds only the in-frame ones, with some missing. Clone size and V and J calls were adopted from that table, with D and trimming inferred from the DNA. Of 13,000 or so clones listed, about three quarters are singletons. Germline CDR1 is MNHEY and CDR2 is SVGAGI. V lost 3 bases and J lost 1, with 4 bases in between. This CDR3 has 14 residues. This sequence was found in a man aged 55 to 70 with COVID-19, enrolled during active disease. The chain has TRBV6-5 and TRBJ1-6; D gene uncertain. Source material: peripheral blood. CDR3 in amino acids: CASSYRSYNSPLHF. The CDR3 bases are TGTGCCAGCAGTTATCGTTCCTATAATTCACCCCTCCACTTT.